The rows below give T cell receptor beta chains drawn from one sample of a study of CD8 T cells in ankylosing spondylitis. TCRdb processed the 5' RACE reads anew with MiXCR; each CDR3 protein has one entry. This table holds roughly 490,000 distinct CDR3 sequences, roughly 5.2% found once. The sample was blood, either unsorted or a sorted T cell fraction (not recorded which). The receptors come from a male donor with ankylosing spondylitis. The CDR3 runs from the conserved cysteine through the conserved F or W. Each record gives: CDR3 DNA, CDR3 protein, D gene, J gene, clone size, V gene. D genes are given only for firm matches. Clone size, where shown, is once, few, many, or a class for clones that have expanded.

DNA: TGCGCCAGCAGCAGGACAGGGGCCGACGAGCAGTACTTC
CDR3: CASSRTGADEQYF
D: TRBD1
J: TRBJ2-7
size: many
V: TRBV5-1

DNA: TGTGCCAGCAGTTACCGGGGACAGCTCACAGATACGCAGTATTTT
CDR3: CASSYRGQLTDTQYF
D: TRBD1
J: TRBJ2-3
size: few
V: TRBV6-5

DNA: TGTGCCACCAGCTTAGGGGGGGACTCCTACAATGAGCAGTTCTTC
CDR3: CATSLGGDSYNEQFF
D: .
J: TRBJ2-1
size: many
V: TRBV15

DNA: TGTGCCAGCAGCTTGGATAGACTTAAACTCACTGAAGCTTTCTTT
CDR3: CASSLDRLKLTEAFF
D: .
J: TRBJ1-1
size: many
V: TRBV7-9

DNA: TGCAGTGCTAGCCCCGCTAACAGGGGTGGGCAAGAGACCCAGTACTTC
CDR3: CSASPANRGGQETQYF
D: TRBD1
J: TRBJ2-5
size: many
V: TRBV20-1

DNA: TGTGCCATCAGTGAGTTCGCGTCGCAAGAGACCCAGTACTTC
CDR3: CAISEFASQETQYF
D: .
J: TRBJ2-5
size: many
V: TRBV10-3

DNA: TGTGCCAGCAGCCCGGGGTGGTCCTACGAGCAGTACTTC
CDR3: CASSPGWSYEQYF
D: .
J: TRBJ2-7
size: .
V: TRBV3-1

DNA: TGTGCCAGCTCACCACAGAAGAGCGGGAGAGAGACCCAGTACTTC
CDR3: CASSPQKSGRETQYF
D: TRBD2
J: TRBJ2-5
size: many
V: TRBV18

DNA: TGTGCCAGCAGCGTAGGGGGGGTGGAGCACATTCAGTACTTC
CDR3: CASSVGGVEHIQYF
D: .
J: TRBJ2-4
size: .
V: TRBV9

DNA: TGTGCCAGCTCACCACCTGGCACCCCAGATACGCAGTATTTT
CDR3: CASSPPGTPDTQYF
D: .
J: TRBJ2-3
size: few
V: TRBV18

DNA: TGTGCCAGCAGTTTAATAGCGGGAGGGCCCTACAATGAGCAGTTCTTC
CDR3: CASSLIAGGPYNEQFF
D: TRBD2
J: TRBJ2-1
size: many
V: TRBV12-3/TRBV12-4

DNA: TGTGCCAGCAGATTCCGGGACCCCGGAGGTACCGGGGAGCTGTTTTTT
CDR3: CASRFRDPGGTGELFF
D: .
J: TRBJ2-2
size: few
V: TRBV7-2

DNA: TGTGCCAGCTCACCGGGACTAGTATCCGGCGAGCAGTACTTC
CDR3: CASSPGLVSGEQYF
D: TRBD2
J: TRBJ2-7
size: few
V: TRBV18

DNA: TGTGCCACCAGCAGAGATCTGGGGGACAATGAGCAGTTCTTC
CDR3: CATSRDLGDNEQFF
D: .
J: TRBJ2-1
size: many
V: TRBV15

DNA: TGTGCCAGCAGCTTAGACTTCACCGGGGAGCTGTTTTTT
CDR3: CASSLDFTGELFF
D: .
J: TRBJ2-2
size: many
V: TRBV7-2

DNA: TGTGCCAGCAGTTTATGGGTAGCGGGATCCACCGGGGAGCTGTTTTTT
CDR3: CASSLWVAGSTGELFF
D: TRBD2
J: TRBJ2-2
size: many
V: TRBV12-3/TRBV12-4

DNA: TGCAGTGCTAGAGGCGGGAGGGCCGGGGCAGATACGCAGTATTTT
CDR3: CSARGGRAGADTQYF
D: TRBD2
J: TRBJ2-3
size: .
V: TRBV20-1

DNA: TGCGCCAGCAGCGAAGGGACAGGCGGTGGCACTGAAGCTTTCTTT
CDR3: CASSEGTGGGTEAFF
D: TRBD1
J: TRBJ1-1
size: few
V: TRBV5-1

DNA: TGTGCCAGCACCAGAATAGGGGGGCCATATACTGAAGCTTTCTTT
CDR3: CASTRIGGPYTEAFF
D: .
J: TRBJ1-1
size: many
V: TRBV7-9

DNA: TGTGCCAGCAGTTTGACAGGCGACTTTAAAGCTTTCTTT
CDR3: CASSLTGDFKAFF
D: .
J: TRBJ1-1
size: many
V: TRBV6-5

DNA: TGTGCCAGCAGTTTGCCGGGACTTGGCACAGATACGCAGTATTTT
CDR3: CASSLPGLGTDTQYF
D: .
J: TRBJ2-3
size: many
V: TRBV27

DNA: TGTGCCATCAGGGGACAGGGGGTAGGGACTGAAGCTTTCTTT
CDR3: CAIRGQGVGTEAFF
D: TRBD1
J: TRBJ1-1
size: many
V: TRBV10-3

DNA: TGCAGCGTTCGACAGGTTAGCACAGATACGCAGTATTTT
CDR3: CSVRQVSTDTQYF
D: .
J: TRBJ2-3
size: many
V: TRBV29-1

DNA: TGTGCCAGCAGCTTAGGTAGCGGGAGATCCGGGGAGCTGTTTTTT
CDR3: CASSLGSGRSGELFF
D: TRBD2
J: TRBJ2-2
size: .
V: TRBV11-3